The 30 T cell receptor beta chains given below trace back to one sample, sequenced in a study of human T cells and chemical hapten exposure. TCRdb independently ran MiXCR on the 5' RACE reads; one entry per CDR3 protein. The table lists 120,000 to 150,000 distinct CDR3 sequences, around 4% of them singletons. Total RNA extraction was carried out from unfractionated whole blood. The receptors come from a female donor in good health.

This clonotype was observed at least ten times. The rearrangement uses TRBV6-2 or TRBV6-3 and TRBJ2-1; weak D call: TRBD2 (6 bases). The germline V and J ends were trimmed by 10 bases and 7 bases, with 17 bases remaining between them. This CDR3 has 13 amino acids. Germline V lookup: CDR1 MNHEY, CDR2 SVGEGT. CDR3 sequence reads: CAIRAWGDNEQFF. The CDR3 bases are TGTGCCATCAGGGCGTGGGGGGATAATGAGCAGTTCTTC.

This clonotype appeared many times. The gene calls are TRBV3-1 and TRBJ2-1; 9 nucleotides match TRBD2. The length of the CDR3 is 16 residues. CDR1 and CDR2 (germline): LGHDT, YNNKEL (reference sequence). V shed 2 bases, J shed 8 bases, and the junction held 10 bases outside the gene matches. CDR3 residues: CASSQLGGLARDEQFF. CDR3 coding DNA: TGTGCCAGCAGCCAACTAGGGGGACTAGCTCGCGATGAGCAGTTCTTC.

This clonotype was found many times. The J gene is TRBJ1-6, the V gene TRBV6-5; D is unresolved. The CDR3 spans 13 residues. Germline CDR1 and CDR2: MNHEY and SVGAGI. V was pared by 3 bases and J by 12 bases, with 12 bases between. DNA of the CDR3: TGTGCCAGCAGTTATGGAGGCTCAGAACCCCTCCACTTT. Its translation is CASSYGGSEPLHF.

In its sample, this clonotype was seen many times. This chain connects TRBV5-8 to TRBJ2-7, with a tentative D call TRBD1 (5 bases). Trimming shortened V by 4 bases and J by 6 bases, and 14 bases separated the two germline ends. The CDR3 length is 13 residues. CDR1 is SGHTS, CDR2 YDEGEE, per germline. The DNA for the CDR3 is TGTGCCAGCAGCCGGACCAGGGCTGGCGAGCAGTACTTC. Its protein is CASSRTRAGEQYF.

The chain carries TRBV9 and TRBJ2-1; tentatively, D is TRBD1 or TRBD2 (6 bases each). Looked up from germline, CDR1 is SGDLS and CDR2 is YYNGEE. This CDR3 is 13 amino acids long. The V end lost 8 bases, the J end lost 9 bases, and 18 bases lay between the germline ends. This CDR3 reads CASGGLRGSEQFF. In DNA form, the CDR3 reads TGTGCCAGTGGGGGGCTCAGGGGAAGTGAGCAGTTCTTC.

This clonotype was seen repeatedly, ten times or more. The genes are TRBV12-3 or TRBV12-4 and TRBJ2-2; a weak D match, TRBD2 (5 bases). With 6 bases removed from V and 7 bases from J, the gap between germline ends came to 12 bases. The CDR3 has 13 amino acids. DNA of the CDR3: TGTGCCAGCAGACTAGTGCGTATCGGGGAGCTGTTTTTT. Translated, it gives CASRLVRIGELFF.

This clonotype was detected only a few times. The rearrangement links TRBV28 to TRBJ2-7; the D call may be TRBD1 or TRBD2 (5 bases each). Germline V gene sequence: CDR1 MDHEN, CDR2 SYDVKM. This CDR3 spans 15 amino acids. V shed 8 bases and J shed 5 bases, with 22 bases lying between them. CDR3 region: CASRHRHGLGDEQYF. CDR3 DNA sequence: TGTGCCAGCCGGCACCGGCACGGCTTGGGGGACGAGCAGTACTTC.

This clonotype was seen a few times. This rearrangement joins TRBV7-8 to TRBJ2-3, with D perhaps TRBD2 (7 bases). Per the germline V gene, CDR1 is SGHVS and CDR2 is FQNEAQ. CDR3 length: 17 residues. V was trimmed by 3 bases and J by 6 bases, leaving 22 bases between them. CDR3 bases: TGTGCCAGCAGCTTGGATCCCCTAGCGGTGGGGGCCGATACGCAGTATTTT. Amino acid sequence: CASSLDPLAVGADTQYF.

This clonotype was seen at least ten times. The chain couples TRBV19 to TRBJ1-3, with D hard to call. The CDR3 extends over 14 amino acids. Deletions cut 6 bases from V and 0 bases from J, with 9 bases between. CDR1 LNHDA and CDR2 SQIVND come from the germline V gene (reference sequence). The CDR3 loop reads CASRVRGSGNTIYF. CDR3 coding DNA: TGTGCCAGTAGGGTCCGGGGCTCTGGAAACACCATATATTTT.

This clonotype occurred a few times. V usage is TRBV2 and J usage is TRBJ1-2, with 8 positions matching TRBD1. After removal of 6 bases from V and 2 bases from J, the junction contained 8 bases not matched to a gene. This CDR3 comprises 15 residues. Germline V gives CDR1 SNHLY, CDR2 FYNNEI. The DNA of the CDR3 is TGTGCCAGCAGGATAGACAGGGGCGGGAACTATGGCTACACCTTC. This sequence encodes CASRIDRGGNYGYTF.

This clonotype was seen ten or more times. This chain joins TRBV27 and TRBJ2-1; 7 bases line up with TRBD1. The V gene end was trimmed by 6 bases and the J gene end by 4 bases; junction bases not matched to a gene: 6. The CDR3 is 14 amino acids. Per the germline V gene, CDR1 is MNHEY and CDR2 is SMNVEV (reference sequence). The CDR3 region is CASRPRDRYNEQFF. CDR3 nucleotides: TGTGCCAGCAGACCTCGGGACAGATACAATGAGCAGTTCTTC.

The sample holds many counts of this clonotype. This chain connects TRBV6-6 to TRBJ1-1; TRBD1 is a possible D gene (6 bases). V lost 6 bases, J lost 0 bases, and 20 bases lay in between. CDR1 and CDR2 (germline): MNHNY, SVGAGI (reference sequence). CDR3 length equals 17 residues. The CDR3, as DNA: TGTGCCAGCAGCCGAATTGTGGACAGTCCATTGAACACTGAAGCTTTCTTT. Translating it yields CASSRIVDSPLNTEAFF.

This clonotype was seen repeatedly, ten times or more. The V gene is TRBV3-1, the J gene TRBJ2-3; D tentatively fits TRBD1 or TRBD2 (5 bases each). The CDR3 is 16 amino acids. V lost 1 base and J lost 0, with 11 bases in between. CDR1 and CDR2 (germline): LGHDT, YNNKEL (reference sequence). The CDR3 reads CASSQVGEGSTDTQYF. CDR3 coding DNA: TGTGCCAGCAGCCAAGTCGGTGAGGGGAGCACAGATACGCAGTATTTT.

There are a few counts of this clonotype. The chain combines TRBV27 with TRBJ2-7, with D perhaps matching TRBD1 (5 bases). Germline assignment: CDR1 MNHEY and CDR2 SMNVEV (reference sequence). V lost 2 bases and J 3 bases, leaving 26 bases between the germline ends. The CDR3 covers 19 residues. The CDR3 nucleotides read TGTGCCAGCAGTTTACCTAACAAAAGGGGCCCTAAACGATACTACGAGCAGTACTTC. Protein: CASSLPNKRGPKRYYEQYF.

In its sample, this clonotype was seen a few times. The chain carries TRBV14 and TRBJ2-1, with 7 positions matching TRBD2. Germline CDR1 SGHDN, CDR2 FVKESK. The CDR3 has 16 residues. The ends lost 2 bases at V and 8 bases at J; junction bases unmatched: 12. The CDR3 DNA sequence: TGTGCCAGCAGCCAATGGGGCGGGGGAAGGAGGGATGAGCAGTTCTTC. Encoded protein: CASSQWGGGRRDEQFF.

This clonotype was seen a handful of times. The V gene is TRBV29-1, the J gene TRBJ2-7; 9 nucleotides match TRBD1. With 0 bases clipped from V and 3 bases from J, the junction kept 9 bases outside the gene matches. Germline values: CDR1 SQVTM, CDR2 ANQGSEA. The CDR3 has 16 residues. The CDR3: CSVEDLGQGSVYEQYF. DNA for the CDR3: TGCAGCGTTGAAGATTTGGGACAGGGTAGCGTCTACGAGCAGTACTTC.

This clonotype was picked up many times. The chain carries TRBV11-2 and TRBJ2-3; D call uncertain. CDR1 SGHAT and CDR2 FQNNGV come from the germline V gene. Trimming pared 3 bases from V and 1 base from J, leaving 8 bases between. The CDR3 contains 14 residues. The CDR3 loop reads CASSLDGRTDTQYF. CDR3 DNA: TGTGCCAGCAGCTTGGACGGGCGCACAGATACGCAGTATTTT.

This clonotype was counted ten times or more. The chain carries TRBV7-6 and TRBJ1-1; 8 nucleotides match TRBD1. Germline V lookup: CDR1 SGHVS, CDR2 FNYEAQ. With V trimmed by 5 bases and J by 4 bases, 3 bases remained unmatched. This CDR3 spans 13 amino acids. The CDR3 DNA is TGTGCCAGCAGCGCAGACAGGGGCACTGAAGCTTTCTTT. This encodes CASSADRGTEAFF.

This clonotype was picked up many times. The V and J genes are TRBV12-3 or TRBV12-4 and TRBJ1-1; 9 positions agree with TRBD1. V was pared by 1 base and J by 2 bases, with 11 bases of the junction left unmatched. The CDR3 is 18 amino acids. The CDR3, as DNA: TGTGCCAGCAGTTTAGGATTCGGACAGGGGTATCTAAACACTGAAGCTTTCTTT. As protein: CASSLGFGQGYLNTEAFF.

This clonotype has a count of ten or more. This CDR3 reads CASSATGHSYEQYF. CDR3 nucleotides: TGTGCCAGCAGTGCCACCGGACACTCCTACGAGCAGTACTTC. This chain uses TRBV9 with TRBJ2-7, with D possibly matching TRBD1 (5 bases). The CDR3 covers 14 residues. The V end lost 5 bases, the J end lost 0 bases, and 12 bases lay between the germline ends. Looked up from germline, CDR1 is SGDLS and CDR2 is YYNGEE.

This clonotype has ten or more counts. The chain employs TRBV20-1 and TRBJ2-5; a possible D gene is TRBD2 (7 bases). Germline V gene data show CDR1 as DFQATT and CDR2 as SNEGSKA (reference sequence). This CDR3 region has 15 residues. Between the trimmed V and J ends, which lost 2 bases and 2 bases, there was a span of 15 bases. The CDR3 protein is CSARKGGGLQETQYF. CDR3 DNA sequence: TGCAGTGCTAGAAAGGGGGGGGGATTACAAGAGACCCAGTACTTC.

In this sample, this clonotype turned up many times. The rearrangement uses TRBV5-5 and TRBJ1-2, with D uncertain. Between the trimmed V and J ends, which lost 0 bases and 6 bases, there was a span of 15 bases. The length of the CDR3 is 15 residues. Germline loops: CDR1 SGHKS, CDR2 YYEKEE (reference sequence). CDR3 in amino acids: CASSLGGSHWNGYTF. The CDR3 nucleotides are TGTGCCAGCAGCTTGGGGGGATCCCATTGGAATGGCTACACCTTC.

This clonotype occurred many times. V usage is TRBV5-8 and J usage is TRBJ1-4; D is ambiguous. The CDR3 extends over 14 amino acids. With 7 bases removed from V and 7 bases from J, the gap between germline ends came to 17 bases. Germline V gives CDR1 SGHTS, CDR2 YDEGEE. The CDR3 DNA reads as TGTGCCAGCGCGGACGGACCCTGGAGTGAAAAACTGTTTTTT. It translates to CASADGPWSEKLFF.

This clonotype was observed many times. This CDR3 reads CASSQEKAGVTFTDTQYF. In DNA, the CDR3 is TGCGCCAGCAGCCAAGAGAAGGCGGGGGTGACCTTCACAGATACGCAGTATTTT. This chain links TRBV4-1 with TRBJ2-3; 7 positions match TRBD2. This CDR3 region has 18 residues. Trimming took 0 bases from V and 2 from J; bases not matched to a gene: 11. CDR1 is MGHRA, CDR2 YSYEKL, per germline.

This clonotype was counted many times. CDR3 DNA sequence: TGTGCCAGCAGTTTAGCTTCCAGGGGGAACACTGAAGCTTTCTTT. Amino acid sequence: CASSLASRGNTEAFF. This chain joins TRBV12-3 or TRBV12-4 and TRBJ1-1; TRBD1 might be the D (6 bases). V shed 0 bases and J shed 1 base, with 9 bases lying between them. The CDR3 consists of 15 residues.

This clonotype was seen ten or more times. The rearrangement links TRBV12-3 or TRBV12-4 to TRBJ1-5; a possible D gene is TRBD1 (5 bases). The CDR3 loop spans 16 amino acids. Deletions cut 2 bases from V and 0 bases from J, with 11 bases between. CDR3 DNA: TGTGCCAGCAGTTTAATGGGCAGGGTTAGCAATCAGCCCCAGCATTTT. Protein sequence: CASSLMGRVSNQPQHF.

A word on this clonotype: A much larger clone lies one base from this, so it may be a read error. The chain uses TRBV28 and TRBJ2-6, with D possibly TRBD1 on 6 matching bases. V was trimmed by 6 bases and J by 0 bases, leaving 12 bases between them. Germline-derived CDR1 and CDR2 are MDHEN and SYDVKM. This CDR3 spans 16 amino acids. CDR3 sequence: CASSNTGSSGANVLTF. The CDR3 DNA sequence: TGTGCCAGCAGCAACACAGGGAGCTCTGGGGCCAACGTCCTGACTTTC.

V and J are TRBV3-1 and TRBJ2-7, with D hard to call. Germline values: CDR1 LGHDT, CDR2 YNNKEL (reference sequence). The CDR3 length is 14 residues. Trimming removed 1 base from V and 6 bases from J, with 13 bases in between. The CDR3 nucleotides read TGTGCCAGCAGCCAAGCTACCCCCACGAGCGAGCAGTACTTC. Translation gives CASSQATPTSEQYF.

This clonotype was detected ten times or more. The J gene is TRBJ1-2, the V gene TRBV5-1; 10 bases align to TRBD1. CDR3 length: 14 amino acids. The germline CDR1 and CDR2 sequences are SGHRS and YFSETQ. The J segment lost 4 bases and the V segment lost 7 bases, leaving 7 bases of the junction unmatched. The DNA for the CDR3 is TGCGCCAGCCGACCGGGACAGGGGCTCTATGGCTACACCTTC. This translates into CASRPGQGLYGYTF. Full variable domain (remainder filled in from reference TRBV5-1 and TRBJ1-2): KAGVTQTPRYLIKTRGQQVTLSCSPISGHRSVSWYQQTPGQGLQFLFEYFSETQRNKGNFPGRFSGRQFSNSRSEMNVSTLELGDSALYLCASRPGQGLYGYTFGSGTRLTVV.

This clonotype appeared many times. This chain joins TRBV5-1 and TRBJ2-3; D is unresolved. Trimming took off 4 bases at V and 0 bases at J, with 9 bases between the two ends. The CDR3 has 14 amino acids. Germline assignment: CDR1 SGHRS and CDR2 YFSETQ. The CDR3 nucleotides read TGCGCCAGCAGCCGCTGGGGTAGCACAGATACGCAGTATTTT. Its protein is CASSRWGSTDTQYF.